This TCR beta chain was sequenced in a study of CD8 T cells in Susac syndrome. RNA totalling roughly 0.5 to 1 ug underwent reverse transcription with random hexamers. Each CDR3 protein is one row after TCRdb ran MiXCR on the immunoSEQ multiplex PCR reads. The data hold about 180,000 distinct CDR3 sequences, with around 94% observed a single time. Trimming cost V 0 bases and J 5 bases, with 7 bases left between them. Germline lookup yields CDR1 SGHDN and CDR2 FVKESK. The CDR3 spans 14 residues. V gene TRBV14 combines with J gene TRBJ2-2; D is ambiguous. The origin of this receptor is a human donor with Susac syndrome. The specimen was CD4+ T cells from PBMCs. The CDR3 loop reads CASSQEVRTGELFF. CDR3 in DNA: TGTGCCAGCAGCCAAGAGGTTCGAACCGGGGAGCTGTTTTTT.